This is a list of T cell receptor beta chains from one sample in a study of cytomegalovirus exposure and HLA in healthy donors. The table came from immunoSEQ multiplex PCR; TCRdb's copy has only in-frame clones and leaves some out. The sample records 95,000 to 100,000 clones, around 77% being singletons. Sequenced input: PBMCs. The receptors come from a man aged 40-50 years in good health and CMV-seronegative. CDR3s include the opening cysteine and the closing phenylalanine or tryptophan. D genes are given only for firm matches. Part of the rows lack a size; the others show once, few, many or a class for expanded clones.

v_gene	d_gene	len	abundance	j_gene	CDR3aa	CDR3nt
TRBV19	-	13	-	TRBJ1-6	CASTGSYNSPLHF	TGTGCCAGTACGGGATCCTATAATTCACCCCTCCACTTT
TRBV18	TRBD1	15	-	TRBJ2-5	CASSPGDRYQETQYF	TGTGCCAGCTCACCAGGGGACAGATACCAAGAGACCCAGTACTTC
TRBV5-1	-	17	-	TRBJ2-1	CASSPYRGPAGDNEQFF	TGCGCCAGCAGCCCCTACAGGGGGCCAGCGGGAGACAATGAGCAGTTCTTC
TRBV10-3	-	14	-	TRBJ1-4	CAASGGLDNEKLFF	TGTGCCGCATCCGGAGGGTTGGATAATGAAAAACTGTTTTTT
TRBV2	TRBD1	13	-	TRBJ2-5	CASRARDSETQYF	TGTGCCAGCAGGGCCAGGGACAGTGAGACCCAGTACTTC
TRBV5-4	-	16	few	TRBJ2-5	CASSRDPTGLGETQYF	TGTGCCAGCAGCCGAGATCCCACAGGGCTGGGAGAGACCCAGTACTTC
TRBV28	TRBD2	14	few	TRBJ2-7	CASRGAGARYEQYF	TGTGCCAGCAGGGGAGCGGGAGCCCGCTACGAGCAGTACTTC
TRBV10-3	-	14	once	TRBJ1-6	CAISDGGGNSPLHF	TGTGCCATCAGTGATGGGGGCGGTAATTCACCCCTCCACTTT
TRBV5-1	-	13	-	TRBJ2-5	CASSLAAGVTQYF	TGCGCCAGCAGCTTGGCCGCAGGGGTGACCCAGTACTTC
TRBV28	TRBD1	16	once	TRBJ2-1	CAGAPHRDRGYNEQFF	TGTGCCGGCGCCCCCCACCGGGACAGGGGTTACAATGAGCAGTTCTTC
TRBV11-2	TRBD1	13	-	TRBJ1-2	CASSTHPGQGYTF	TGTGCCAGCAGCACCCATCCGGGACAGGGCTACACCTTC
TRBV11-2	-	11	-	TRBJ2-5	CASSLAETQYF	TGTGCCAGCAGCCTTGCGGAGACCCAGTACTTC
TRBV29-1	-	12	few	TRBJ1-2	CSVERGGLGYTF	TGCAGCGTTGAAAGGGGGGGTCTGGGCTACACCTTC
TRBV6-1	TRBD2	15	-	TRBJ2-7	CASRVISGNSYEQYF	TGTGCCAGCAGGGTGATTAGCGGGAACTCCTACGAGCAGTACTTC
TRBV6-4	TRBD2	15	-	TRBJ2-3	CASSDSGGTTDTQYF	TGCGCCAGCAGTGATAGCGGGGGGACCACAGATACGCAGTATTTT